Listed below are T cell receptor beta chains from one sample, sequenced in a study of blood T cell repertoires in COVID-19. The repertoire was sequenced with immunoSEQ multiplex PCR; TCRdb's copy has only in-frame clones and lacks some. The sample lists 87,000 or so clones, over 75% seen once, with approximately 3% in the top ten. Sequenced sample: peripheral blood. These receptors all stem from a woman of 80 years or more with COVID-19, enrolled during active disease. Each CDR3 is given with its conserved first and last residue. The D gene is left open where the match is weak. The size field is filled for only some rows; it gives once, few, many or a size class.

v_call,j_call,d_call,clone_size,cdr3_aa,cdr3_nt
TRBV30,TRBJ2-5,TRBD1,.,CAWRSQGAGGETQYF,TGTGCCTGGAGGTCCCAGGGGGCCGGAGGAGAGACCCAGTACTTC
TRBV6-5,TRBJ1-2,.,.,CASSPTGNYGYTF,TGTGCCAGCAGCCCAACAGGGAACTATGGCTACACCTTC
TRBV28,TRBJ2-2,TRBD2,once,CASTPGGPFTGELFF,TGTGCCAGCACCCCGGGAGGACCCTTCACCGGGGAGCTGTTTTTT
TRBV20-1,TRBJ1-2,.,.,CSAIQGDGYTF,TGCAGTGCAATACAGGGAGATGGCTACACCTTC
TRBV18,TRBJ1-2,.,.,CASSQQGLLYGYTF,TGTGCCAGCTCACAACAGGGTTTGTTATATGGCTACACCTTC
TRBV30,TRBJ1-3,.,.,CAWSVRSRGSGNTIYF,TGTGCCTGGAGTGTAAGATCCCGGGGCTCTGGAAACACCATATATTTT
TRBV9,TRBJ1-1,.,.,CASTLEDTEAFF,TGTGCCAGCACCTTAGAGGACACTGAAGCTTTCTTT
TRBV2,TRBJ1-1,.,.,CASSAGREAFF,TGTGCCAGCAGTGCAGGGCGTGAAGCTTTCTTT
TRBV27,TRBJ1-1,TRBD1,.,CASAYDFWTGNTEAFF,TGTGCCAGCGCATACGACTTCTGGACAGGTAACACTGAAGCTTTCTTT
TRBV15,TRBJ2-7,.,.,CATSRDLYEQYF,TGTGCCACCAGCAGAGATCTCTACGAGCAGTACTTC
TRBV7-8,TRBJ1-4,.,.,CASTLETVASGLIGLNEKLFF,TGTGCCAGCACCTTGGAGACAGTGGCATCCGGGCTTATCGGGCTTAATGAAAAACTGTTTTTT
TRBV7-8,TRBJ1-1,.,.,CASSVTGGTEAFF,TGTGCCAGCAGCGTGACGGGTGGCACTGAAGCTTTCTTT
TRBV5-4,TRBJ1-5,.,.,CASSPAGSNQPQHF,TGTGCCAGCAGCCCGGCAGGTAGCAATCAGCCCCAGCATTTT
TRBV20-1,TRBJ1-4,.,.,CSASQGEKLFF,TGCAGTGCTAGTCAGGGGGAAAAACTGTTTTTT
TRBV7-9,TRBJ1-1,.,.,CASSLTPGFEAFF,TGTGCCAGCAGCTTAACTCCGGGGTTTGAAGCTTTCTTT
TRBV2,TRBJ1-3,.,.,CASATATAGNTIYF,TGTGCCAGCGCGACGGCCACAGCAGGAAACACCATATATTTT
TRBV5-1,TRBJ2-7,TRBD1,once,CASSLETGGPYEQYF,TGCGCCAGCAGCTTGGAGACAGGGGGCCCCTACGAGCAGTACTTC
TRBV27,TRBJ1-3,TRBD1,.,CASSLIAGGRSGNTIYF,TGTGCCAGCAGTTTAATTGCAGGGGGCCGCTCTGGAAACACCATATATTTT